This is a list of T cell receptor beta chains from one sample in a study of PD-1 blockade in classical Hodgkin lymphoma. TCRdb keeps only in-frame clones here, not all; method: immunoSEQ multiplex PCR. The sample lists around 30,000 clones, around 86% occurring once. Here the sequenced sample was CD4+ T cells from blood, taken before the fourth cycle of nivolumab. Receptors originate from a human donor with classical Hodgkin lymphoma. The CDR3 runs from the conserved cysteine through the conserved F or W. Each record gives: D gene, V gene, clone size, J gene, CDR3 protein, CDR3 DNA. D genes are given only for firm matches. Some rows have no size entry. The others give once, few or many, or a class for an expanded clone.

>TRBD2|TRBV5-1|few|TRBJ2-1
CASSLQTGGNNEQFF
TGCGCCAGCAGCTTGCAAACGGGAGGGAACAATGAGCAGTTCTTC
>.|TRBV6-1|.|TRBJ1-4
CASIRQTNEKLFF
TGTGCCAGCATCCGACAGACAAATGAAAAACTGTTTTTT
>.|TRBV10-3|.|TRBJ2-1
CAISVQNEQFF
TGTGCCATCAGTGTCCAAAATGAGCAGTTCTTC
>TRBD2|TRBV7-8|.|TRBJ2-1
CASSLVPGLAAYNEQFF
TGTGCCAGCAGCTTAGTCCCGGGACTAGCGGCATACAATGAGCAGTTCTTC
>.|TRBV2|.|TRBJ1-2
CASSEAGKIRGYTF
TGTGCCAGCAGTGAGGCAGGGAAGATCCGTGGCTACACCTTC
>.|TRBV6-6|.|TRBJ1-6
CASSYRGWSSPLHF
TGTGCCAGCAGTTACAGGGGTTGGTCTTCACCCCTCCACTTT
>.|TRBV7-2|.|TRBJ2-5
CASSTPGTRQQETQYF
TGTGCCAGCAGCACTCCCGGGACAAGGCAACAAGAGACCCAGTACTTC
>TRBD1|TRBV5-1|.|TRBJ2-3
CASSIRQGATDTQYF
TGCGCCAGCAGCATCCGACAGGGGGCCACAGATACGCAGTATTTT
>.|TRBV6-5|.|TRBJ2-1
CASSYAQRGFEQFF
TGTGCCAGCAGTTACGCCCAGAGGGGATTTGAGCAGTTCTTC
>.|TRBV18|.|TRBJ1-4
CASSPGRNEKLFF
TGTGCCAGCTCACCCGGCAGAAATGAAAAACTGTTTTTT
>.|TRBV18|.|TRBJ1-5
CASSPRALRDNYNSNQPQHF
TGTGCCAGCTCACCACGGGCGCTCCGGGACAACTACAATAGCAATCAGCCCCAGCATTTT
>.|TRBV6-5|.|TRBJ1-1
CASSYSPRNTEAFF
TGTGCCAGCAGTTACTCGCCCAGGAACACTGAAGCTTTCTTT
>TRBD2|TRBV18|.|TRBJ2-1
CASSPGTSANNEQFF
TGTGCCAGCTCTCCGGGGACTAGCGCCAACAATGAGCAGTTCTTC
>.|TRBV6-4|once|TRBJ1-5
CASSDVAGAQPQHF
TGTGCCAGCAGTGACGTGGCAGGGGCTCAGCCCCAGCATTTT
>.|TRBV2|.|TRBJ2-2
CASKVTPANTGELFF
TGTGCCAGCAAAGTGACGCCTGCGAACACCGGGGAGCTGTTTTTT
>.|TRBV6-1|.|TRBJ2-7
CASSEAPGAAYEQYF
TGTGCCAGCAGTGAAGCGCCAGGGGCCGCCTACGAGCAGTACTTC
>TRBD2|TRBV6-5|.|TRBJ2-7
CASSYSTVGGYEQYF
TGTGCCAGCAGTTACTCGACGGTCGGGGGGTACGAGCAGTACTTC
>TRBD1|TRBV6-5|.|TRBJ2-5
CASSHTGGAETQYF
TGTGCCAGCAGCCACACAGGGGGCGCTGAGACCCAGTACTTC